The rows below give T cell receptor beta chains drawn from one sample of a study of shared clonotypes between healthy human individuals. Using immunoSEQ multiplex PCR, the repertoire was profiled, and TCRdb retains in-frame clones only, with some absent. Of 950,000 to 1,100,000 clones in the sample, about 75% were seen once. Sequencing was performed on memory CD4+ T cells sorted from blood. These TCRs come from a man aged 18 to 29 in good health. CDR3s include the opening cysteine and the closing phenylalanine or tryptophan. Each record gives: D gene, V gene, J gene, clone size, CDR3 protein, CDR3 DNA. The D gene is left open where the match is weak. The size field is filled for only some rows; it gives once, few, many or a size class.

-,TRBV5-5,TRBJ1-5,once,CASSLYPGNQPQHF,TGTGCCAGCAGCTTGTACCCTGGCAATCAGCCCCAGCATTTT
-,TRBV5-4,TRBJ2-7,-,CASSLELDYSYEQYF,TGTGCCAGCAGCTTGGAACTCGACTACTCCTACGAGCAGTACTTC
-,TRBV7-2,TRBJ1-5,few,CASSTRGNQPQHF,TGTGCCAGCAGCACCCGGGGCAATCAGCCCCAGCATTTT
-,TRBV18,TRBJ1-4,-,CASSPPPGGEKLFF,TGTGCCAGCTCACCACCACCAGGAGGTGAAAAACTGTTTTTT
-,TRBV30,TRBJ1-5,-,CAWSVGVGGNQPQHF,TGTGCCTGGAGTGTGGGGGTAGGTGGCAATCAGCCCCAGCATTTT
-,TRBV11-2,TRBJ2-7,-,CASSPGATQYF,TGTGCCAGCAGCCCAGGGGCCACCCAGTACTTC
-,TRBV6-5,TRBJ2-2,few,CASSPIPANTGELFF,TGTGCCAGCAGCCCGATTCCCGCGAACACCGGGGAGCTGTTTTTT
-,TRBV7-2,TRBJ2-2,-,CASSRQGTGELFF,TGTGCCAGCAGCCGTCAGGGAACCGGGGAGCTGTTTTTT
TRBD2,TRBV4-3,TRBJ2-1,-,CASSQQSSGSVPPEQFF,TGCGCCAGCAGCCAGCAATCTAGCGGGAGCGTCCCCCCCGAGCAGTTCTTC
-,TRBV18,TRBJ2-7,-,CASSPGGLTLSYEQYF,TGTGCCAGCTCACCGGGGGGACTGACCCTCTCCTACGAGCAGTACTTC
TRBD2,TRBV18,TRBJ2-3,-,CASSPQGLAPDTQYF,TGTGCCAGCTCACCACAGGGACTAGCGCCAGATACGCAGTATTTT
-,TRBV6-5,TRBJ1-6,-,CASNTGSAYSPLHF,TGTGCCAGCAACACAGGGTCCGCATATTCACCCCTCCACTTT
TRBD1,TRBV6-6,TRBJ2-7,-,CASSAGTAIYEQYF,TGTGCCAGCAGCGCCGGGACAGCAATCTACGAGCAGTACTTC
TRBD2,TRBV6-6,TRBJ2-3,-,CASRLAGGHTDTQYF,TGTGCCAGCAGACTAGCGGGGGGTCACACAGATACGCAGTATTTT
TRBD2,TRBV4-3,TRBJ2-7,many,CASSQDLAGLYEQYF,TGCGCCAGCAGCCAAGATCTAGCGGGTCTTTACGAGCAGTACTTC
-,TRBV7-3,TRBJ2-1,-,CASSLEPGRRLNEQFF,TGTGCCAGCAGCTTAGAACCGGGACGGCGCCTCAATGAGCAGTTCTTC
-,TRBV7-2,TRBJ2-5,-,CASSLVGGGETQYF,TGTGCCAGCAGCTTAGTTGGGGGCGGCGAGACCCAGTACTTC
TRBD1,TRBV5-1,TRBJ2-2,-,CASSARDRGETGELFF,TGCGCCAGCAGCGCCCGGGACAGGGGAGAAACCGGGGAGCTGTTTTTT
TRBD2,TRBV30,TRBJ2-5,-,CACTSGGIQETQYF,TGTGCCTGTACTAGCGGGGGGATACAAGAGACCCAGTACTTC
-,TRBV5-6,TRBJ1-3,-,CASSVGFDQGNTIYF,TGTGCCAGCAGCGTGGGATTCGACCAAGGAAACACCATATATTTT
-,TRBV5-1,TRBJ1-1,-,CASRESPGGTGGAFF,TGCGCCAGCAGGGAGTCGCCAGGCGGGACGGGTGGGGCTTTCTTT
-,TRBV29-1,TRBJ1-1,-,CSVEISLNTEAFF,TGCAGCGTTGAAATAAGTTTGAACACTGAAGCTTTCTTT
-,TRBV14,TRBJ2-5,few,CASSPPGGLGGTQYF,TGTGCCAGCAGCCCCCCTGGGGGCTTGGGCGGGACCCAGTACTTC
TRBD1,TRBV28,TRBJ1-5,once,CASHGGWTGHQPQHF,TGTGCCAGCCATGGAGGGTGGACAGGGCATCAGCCCCAGCATTTT
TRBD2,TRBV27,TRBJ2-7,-,CASSLIAGLPAYEQYF,TGTGCCAGCAGTTTGATAGCGGGATTACCCGCCTACGAGCAGTACTTC
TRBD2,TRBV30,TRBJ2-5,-,CAWSDNSGTRVETQYF,TGTGCCTGGAGCGATAATTCCGGGACTAGAGTGGAGACCCAGTACTTC
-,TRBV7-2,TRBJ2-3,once,CASRPSPSTDTQYF,TGTGCCAGCAGACCGAGCCCTAGCACAGATACGCAGTATTTT
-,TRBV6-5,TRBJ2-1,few,CASSFGHGTGNEQFF,TGTGCCAGCAGTTTCGGACATGGGACGGGCAATGAGCAGTTCTTC
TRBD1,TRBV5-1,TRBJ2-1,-,CASSPAGRGYVNEQFF,TGCGCCAGCAGCCCGGCGGGCAGGGGGTACGTAAATGAGCAGTTCTTC
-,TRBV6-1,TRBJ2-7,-,CASSRGYTYEQYF,TGTGCCAGCAGCAGGGGCTATACCTACGAGCAGTACTTC
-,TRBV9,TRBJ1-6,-,CASSVALEGSPLHF,TGTGCCAGCAGCGTAGCTCTCGAGGGATCACCCCTCCACTTT
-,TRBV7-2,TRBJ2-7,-,CASSREFEQYF,TGTGCCAGCAGCCGAGAATTCGAGCAGTACTTC
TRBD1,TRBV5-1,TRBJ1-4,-,CASSYRQGPTSTNEKLFF,TGCGCCAGCAGCTATCGACAGGGCCCGACCTCAACTAATGAAAAACTGTTTTTT
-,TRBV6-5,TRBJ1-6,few,CASSYEGARNSPLHF,TGTGCCAGCAGTTACGAAGGGGCCCGGAATTCACCCCTCCACTTT
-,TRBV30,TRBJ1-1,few,CAWSRGAYTEAFF,TGTGCCTGGAGTCGCGGGGCTTATACTGAAGCTTTCTTT
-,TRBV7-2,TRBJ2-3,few,CASNGGGTGTQYF,TGTGCCAGCAATGGCGGGGGGACAGGTACGCAGTATTTT
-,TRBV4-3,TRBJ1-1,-,CASSQNLGGDTEAFF,TGCGCCAGCAGCCAGAATCTAGGGGGGGACACTGAAGCTTTCTTT
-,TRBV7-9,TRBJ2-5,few,CASSYDGPLETQYF,TGTGCCAGCAGCTATGACGGGCCCTTGGAGACCCAGTACTTC
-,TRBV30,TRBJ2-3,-,CAWTGGMGTDTQYF,TGTGCCTGGACGGGCGGGATGGGGACAGATACGCAGTATTTT
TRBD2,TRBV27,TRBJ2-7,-,CASRSLAGRTTYEQYF,TGTGCCAGCAGATCCCTAGCGGGGAGGACTACCTACGAGCAGTACTTC
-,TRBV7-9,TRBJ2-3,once,CASSLSTDTQYF,TGTGCCAGCAGCCTTAGCACAGATACGCAGTATTTT